Below, 27 T cell receptor beta chains from the same sample are listed, as sequenced in a study of T-cell reconstitution after alpha-beta-depleted transplantation in children. Preparation of the TCRbeta library used unique molecular identifiers. TCRdb reprocessed the PCR reads via MiXCR and lists one record per CDR3 protein. The repertoire holds some 200,000 distinct CDR3 sequences, approximately 11% seen once, with roughly 27% in the top ten. The sample consisted of PBMCs, taken before TCRalphabeta/CD19-depleted stem cell transplant. The receptor set was obtained from a child under two years old with acute myeloid leukemia, due to receive a stem cell transplant.

This clonotype was picked up many times. This rearrangement joins TRBV4-2 to TRBJ2-7, with 7 positions matching TRBD1. The CDR3 has 15 residues. In germline, CDR1 is LGHNA, CDR2 YNFKEQ. J lost 3 bases, V lost 4 bases, and 9 bases had no gene match. The CDR3 coding sequence is TGTGCCAGCAGCCCTGACAGGGTGGCGAACTACGAGCAGTACTTC. Amino acid sequence: CASSPDRVANYEQYF.

The sample holds many counts of this clonotype. The chain has TRBV12-3 or TRBV12-4 and TRBJ1-2; 7 bases are shared with TRBD1. This CDR3 is built from 15 residues. Trimming cost V 5 bases and J 4 bases; bases outside gene matches: 10. The CDR3 bases are TGTGCCAGCAGTGAACAGGGGTCCCCTACCTATGGCTACACCTTC. Its protein is CASSEQGSPTYGYTF.

This clonotype has ten or more counts. The J gene is TRBJ2-7, the V gene TRBV6-2 or TRBV6-3; D may be TRBD2 (6 bases). This CDR3 has 16 residues. The germline V and J ends were trimmed by 7 bases and 6 bases, with 25 bases remaining between them. CDR1 and CDR2 from the germline V gene are MNHEY and SVGEGT. The CDR3 DNA sequence: TGTGCCAGCACCCAACGGGGCGGGATCGGAGATATCGAGCAGTACTTC. Protein sequence: CASTQRGGIGDIEQYF.

The chain uses TRBV6-1 and TRBJ2-7, with D perhaps TRBD1 (5 bases). Trimming shortened V by 7 bases and J by 3 bases, and 16 bases separated the two germline ends. Per germline, CDR1 MNHNS and CDR2 SASEGT. The CDR3 contains 14 residues. As DNA, the CDR3 is TGTGCCAGCACCCTGGGGCAAGTTGACTACGAGCAGTACTTC. Translation gives CASTLGQVDYEQYF.

The table lists this clonotype with many counts. This chain joins TRBV12-3 or TRBV12-4 and TRBJ1-1, with a possible D match to TRBD1 (6 bases). The CDR3 has 14 residues. V lost 6 bases to trimming and J lost 0 bases, with 11 bases between them. CDR3 in amino acids: CASRIGQLNTEAFF. Written as DNA, the CDR3 is TGTGCCAGCAGGATCGGACAGCTGAACACTGAAGCTTTCTTT.

This clonotype was detected many times. This chain connects TRBV6-2 or TRBV6-3 to TRBJ2-6, with unresolved D. There are 14 residues in the CDR3. CDR1 and CDR2 from the germline V gene are MNHEY and SVGEGT. V dropped 0 bases and J dropped 2 bases, with 2 bases sitting between them. The CDR3 reads CASSYSTGANVLTF. DNA for the CDR3: TGTGCCAGCAGTTACTCCACTGGGGCCAACGTCCTGACTTTC.

This clonotype came up many times. V is TRBV12-3 or TRBV12-4 and J is TRBJ1-4; D uncertain. V lost 4 bases and J lost 4, with 13 bases in between. The CDR3 is 15 amino acids. The CDR3 loop reads CASSSNQPRNEKLFF. The CDR3 DNA is TGTGCCAGCAGTTCCAATCAGCCTCGTAATGAAAAACTGTTTTTT.

Ten or more counts support this clonotype. The chain carries TRBV7-9 and TRBJ2-2; TRBD2 matches 10 bases. V trimming: 2 bases; J trimming: 3 bases; junction bases outside the gene matches: 0. The CDR3 has 15 residues. Germline CDR1 and CDR2: SEHNR and FQNEAQ (reference sequence). In DNA, the CDR3 is TGTGCCAGCAGCTTACTAGCGGGAGACACCGGGGAGCTGTTTTTT. Amino acid sequence: CASSLLAGDTGELFF.

The chain couples TRBV5-1 to TRBJ1-5; TRBD1 is a possible D gene (6 bases). The germline gives CDR1 SGHRS, CDR2 YFSETQ. CDR3 length: 15 residues. Trimming took 2 bases from V and 5 from J, leaving 14 bases between them. Here the CDR3 reads CASSLQGSTDQPQHF. The CDR3 DNA is TGCGCCAGCAGCTTACAGGGCTCCACCGATCAGCCCCAGCATTTT.

In its sample, this clonotype was seen many times. The V gene is TRBV20-1, the J gene TRBJ2-1; D may be TRBD2 (6 bases). V was trimmed by 5 bases and J by 0 bases, leaving 14 bases between them. Germline CDR1 is DFQATT and CDR2 is SNEGSKA (reference sequence). The CDR3 loop spans 15 amino acids. DNA for the CDR3: TGCAGTGCTGCGGGACTTCGCCTCTCCTACAATGAGCAGTTCTTC. This codes for CSAAGLRLSYNEQFF.

This clonotype was picked up a small number of times. The chain carries TRBV30 and TRBJ2-3; TRBD1 matches 12 bases. The ends lost 0 bases at V and 1 base at J; junction bases unmatched: 14. Germline CDR1 reads GTSNPN; CDR2 reads SVGIG (reference sequence). The CDR3 runs 20 residues. This chain's CDR3 is CAWSVHPGTGGATGTDTQYF. CDR3 coding DNA: TGTGCCTGGAGTGTACACCCCGGGACAGGGGGCGCGACGGGCACAGATACGCAGTATTTT.

This clonotype was detected a few times. V is TRBV10-1 and J is TRBJ2-3; TRBD1 aligns across 11 bases. Germline V gene sequence: CDR1 WNHNN, CDR2 SYGVQD (reference sequence). The V segment lost 2 bases and the J segment 4 bases; nucleotides outside the gene matches: 5. The CDR3 is 16 amino acids. The CDR3 bases are TGCGCCAGCAGTGAGGCGGGGACAGGGGGAGCAGATACGCAGTATTTT. Translating gives CASSEAGTGGADTQYF.

In its sample, this clonotype was seen a few times. The CDR3 loop reads CASTPPPAGLYEQYF. The CDR3 DNA reads as TGTGCCAGCACTCCCCCCCCCGCAGGACTTTACGAGCAGTACTTC. V is TRBV2 and J is TRBJ2-7, with a weak D call TRBD2 (5 bases). CDR1 SNHLY and CDR2 FYNNEI come from the germline V gene. V was pared by 7 bases and J by 4 bases, with 20 bases between. This CDR3 region has 15 residues.

This clonotype was counted only a few times. This chain links TRBV5-1 with TRBJ1-6; D not certain. CDR3 length: 15 residues. The V end lost 4 bases, the J end lost 6 bases, and 14 bases lay between the germline ends. The germline V gene encodes CDR1 SGHRS and CDR2 YFSETQ. The CDR3 bases are TGCGCCAGCAGCCTCGCCGAGGGAAGTAATTCACCCCTCCACTTT. Translation: CASSLAEGSNSPLHF.

This rearrangement joins TRBV10-3 to TRBJ2-7; 9 nucleotides agree with TRBD2. With V trimmed by 0 bases and J by 6 bases, 15 bases remained unmatched. Germline lookup yields CDR1 ENHRY and CDR2 SYGVKD. The CDR3 sequence is 18 residues long. The CDR3 bases are TGTGCCATCAGTGAGTCGAATTGGGCTAGCGGGACTTTCGGCGAGCAGTACTTC. Encoded protein: CAISESNWASGTFGEQYF.

This clonotype was observed at least ten times. The CDR3: CSARVGDSAYF. The DNA for the CDR3 is TGCAGTGCTAGAGTGGGGGACAGTGCGTACTTC. The chain recombines TRBV20-1 with TRBJ2-7, with TRBD1 matching 7 bases. Germline values: CDR1 DFQATT, CDR2 SNEGSKA (reference sequence). The CDR3 has 11 residues. The junction had 6 bases not matched to a gene; V was cut back by 1 base and J by 12 bases.

This clonotype came up many times. The rearrangement joins TRBV5-1 to TRBJ2-5, with D unclear. V was pared by 0 bases and J by 5 bases, with 8 bases between. Germline loops: CDR1 SGHRS, CDR2 YFSETQ. The CDR3 is 13 amino acids. The CDR3 nucleotides read TGCGCCAGCAGCTTGGGGCTGTTGGAGACCCAGTACTTC. Translation: CASSLGLLETQYF. The full variable domain, with the rest looked up from reference TRBV5-1 and TRBJ2-5, is KAGVTQTPRYLIKTRGQQVTLSCSPISGHRSVSWYQQTPGQGLQFLFEYFSETQRNKGNFPGRFSGRQFSNSRSEMNVSTLELGDSALYLCASSLGLLETQYFGPGTRLLVL.

This clonotype was found many times. The chain carries TRBV9 and TRBJ2-1; 10 nucleotides line up with TRBD1. The CDR3 contains 14 residues. Germline V gives CDR1 SGDLS, CDR2 YYNGEE. The V and J ends lost 5 bases and 6 bases, in that order; junction bases with no gene match: 5. The CDR3 DNA follows: TGTGCCAGCAGGCCCGGGACAGGGGTCAATGAGCAGTTCTTC. It translates to CASRPGTGVNEQFF.

This clonotype was counted many times. The chain uses TRBV30 and TRBJ1-3, with D hard to call. V shed 5 bases and J shed 4 bases, with 9 bases lying between them. Germline CDR1 and CDR2: GTSNPN and SVGIG (reference sequence). This CDR3 is built from 12 residues. As DNA, the CDR3 is TGTGCCTGGGGACCATCCGGAAACACCATATATTTT. This gives the protein CAWGPSGNTIYF.

This clonotype was recorded at least ten times. This chain connects TRBV7-9 to TRBJ2-1, with D perhaps assigned TRBD1 or TRBD2 (5 bases each). The ends were cut back, 1 base at V and 5 bases at J, with 12 bases in the middle. The CDR3 length is 15 residues. Germline V gene data show CDR1 as SEHNR and CDR2 as FQNEAQ (reference sequence). The CDR3 protein is CASSLGGIVHNEQFF. In nucleotides, the CDR3 is TGTGCCAGCAGCTTAGGGGGGATAGTCCACAATGAGCAGTTCTTC.

As concerns this clonotype: A much larger clonotype is one base distant, so this may be a read error. This rearrangement joins TRBV12-3 or TRBV12-4 to TRBJ1-5; D uncertain. The CDR3 is made up of 12 amino acids. Trimming cost V 11 bases and J 4 bases, with 12 bases left between them. CDR3 amino acids: CAGRLANQPQHF. The DNA for the CDR3 is TGTGCCGGCCGGTTGGCAAATCAGCCCCAGCATTTT.

The table lists this clonotype with many counts. The rearrangement uses TRBV25-1 and TRBJ1-2; no definite D call. Trimming took off 1 base at V and 2 bases at J, with 11 bases between the two ends. The CDR3 has 15 amino acids. The germline gives CDR1 MGHDK, CDR2 SYGVNS. This CDR3 is CASSESENGNYGYTF. CDR3 DNA: TGTGCCAGCAGTGAATCAGAAAACGGGAACTATGGCTACACCTTC.

The V call is TRBV18, the J call TRBJ2-7, with D maybe TRBD1 (6 bases). With 2 bases removed from V and 5 bases from J, the gap between germline ends came to 16 bases. The germline V gene has CDR1 KGHSH and CDR2 LQKENI. This CDR3 region has 15 residues. Here the CDR3 DNA reads TGTGCCAGCTCACCAATGGCAGGGGCGCTTCACGAGCAGTACTTC. Translated, it gives CASSPMAGALHEQYF. Using reference TRBV18 and TRBJ2-7 for the parts outside the CDR3, the full variable domain is NAGVMQNPRHLVRRRGQEARLRCSPMKGHSHVYWYRQLPEEGLKFMVYLQKENIIDESGMPKERFSAEFPKEGPSILRIQQVVRGDSAAYFCASSPMAGALHEQYFGPGTRLTVT.

The table lists this clonotype with many counts. This chain links TRBV7-3 with TRBJ2-1; 7 nucleotides line up with TRBD2. V gave up 1 base and J gave up 4 bases; unmatched junction bases: 7. CDR1 is SGHTA, CDR2 FQGTGA, per germline. The CDR3 length is 16 residues. CDR3 in DNA: TGTGCCAGCAGCTTAAGGGCCAGCGGGGTGTACAATGAGCAGTTCTTC. Translation gives CASSLRASGVYNEQFF.

This clonotype was seen ten or more times. The genes are TRBV5-1 and TRBJ2-5; 11 positions match TRBD2. This CDR3 has 18 amino acids. The germline V gene has CDR1 SGHRS and CDR2 YFSETQ. V shed 4 bases, J shed 4 bases, and the junction held 15 bases outside the gene matches. The CDR3 nucleotides are TGCGCCAGCAGCGCGGTGACTAGCGGGAAGGGGGGTGGAGAGACCCAGTACTTC. It encodes CASSAVTSGKGGGETQYF.

This clonotype was counted a few times. V is TRBV10-3 and J is TRBJ2-1, with a possible D match to TRBD2 (7 bases). Germline lookup yields CDR1 ENHRY and CDR2 SYGVKD. The V and J ends lost 8 bases and 2 bases respectively, with 13 bases between them. The CDR3 extends over 14 amino acids. The CDR3, as DNA: TGTGCCATCGGGGGGGGGGCGACCTACAATGAGCAGTTCTTC. Translation: CAIGGGATYNEQFF.

This clonotype was counted many times. The genes are TRBV5-1 and TRBJ2-3; 11 nucleotides line up with TRBD2. In germline, CDR1 is SGHRS, CDR2 YFSETQ. The J segment lost 3 bases and the V segment lost 6 bases, leaving 6 bases of the junction unmatched. The CDR3 runs to 15 residues. This chain's CDR3 is CASKGLAGGTDTQYF. The CDR3 nucleotides read TGCGCCAGCAAGGGTCTAGCGGGAGGAACAGATACGCAGTATTTT.